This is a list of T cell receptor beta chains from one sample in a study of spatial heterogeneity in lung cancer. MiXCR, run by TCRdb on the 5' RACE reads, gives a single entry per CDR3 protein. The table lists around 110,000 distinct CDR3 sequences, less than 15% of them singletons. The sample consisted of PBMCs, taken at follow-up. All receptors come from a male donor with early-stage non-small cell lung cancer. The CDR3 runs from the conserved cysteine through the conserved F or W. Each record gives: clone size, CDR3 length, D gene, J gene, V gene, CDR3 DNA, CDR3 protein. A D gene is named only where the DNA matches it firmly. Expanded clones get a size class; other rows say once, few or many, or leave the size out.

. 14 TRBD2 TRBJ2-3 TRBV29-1 TGCAGCGTCAGAACTAGCGGCAACACAGATACGCAGTATTTT CSVRTSGNTDTQYF
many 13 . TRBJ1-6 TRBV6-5 TGTGCCAGCAGCGAAGTCCAGGGATCACCCCTCCACTTT CASSEVQGSPLHF
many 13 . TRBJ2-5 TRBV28 TGTGCCAGCAGTTTAGAGACCGGAGAGACCCAGTACTTC CASSLETGETQYF
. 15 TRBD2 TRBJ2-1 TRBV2 TGTGCCAGCAGTGAAGGACTAGCGGGGATGCCTGAGCAGTTCTTC CASSEGLAGMPEQFF
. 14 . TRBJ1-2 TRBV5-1 TGCGCCAGCAGCCAGGGGACAACTAACTATGGCTACACCTTC CASSQGTTNYGYTF
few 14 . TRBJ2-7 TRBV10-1 TGCGCCAGCAGTGAAACAGCCCTAGGATACGAGCAGTACTTC CASSETALGYEQYF
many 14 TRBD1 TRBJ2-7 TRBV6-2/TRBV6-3 TGTGCCAGCAGTAGCCGGGACAGAGCTTACGAGCAGTACTTC CASSSRDRAYEQYF
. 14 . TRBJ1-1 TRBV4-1 TGCGCCAGCAGAGGGGACCTTTATGGCACTGAAGCTTTCTTT CASRGDLYGTEAFF
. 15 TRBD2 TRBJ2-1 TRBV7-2 TGTGCCAGCACCTTAGCGGGGCGGCCCATCAATGAGCAGTTCTTC CASTLAGRPINEQFF
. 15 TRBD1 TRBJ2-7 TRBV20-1 TGCAGTGCTAGCCATGCCGGGACAGGCTCCTACGAGCAGTACTTC CSASHAGTGSYEQYF